What follows is one T cell receptor beta chain and its context. The record originates from a study of blood T cell repertoires in COVID-19. Background on the study: Sample material is recorded as cDNA or gDNA derived from T cells, B-cell-depleted T cells, or PBMCs.

The repertoire was sequenced with immunoSEQ multiplex PCR; TCRdb's copy has only in-frame clones and lacks some. The sample lists fewer than 250,000 clones, just under 85% occurring once. J gave up 2 bases and V 4 bases, and 9 bases lay outside the gene matches. Germline V gene sequence: CDR1 SNHLY, CDR2 FYNNEI. There are 16 residues in the CDR3. J is TRBJ2-7 and V is TRBV2; 9 bases fit TRBD2. The TCR comes from a woman aged 55 to 70 with active or convalescent COVID-19. Input material: peripheral blood. Here the CDR3 reads CASSGLIAGDTYEQYF. The CDR3 DNA sequence: TGTGCCAGCAGTGGATTAATAGCGGGAGATACCTACGAGCAGTACTTC. The whole variable domain, remainder taken from reference TRBV2 and TRBJ2-7, is EPEVTQTPSHQVTQMGQEVILRCVPISNHLYFYWYRQILGQKVEFLVSFYNNEISEKSEIFDDQFSVERPDGSNFTLKIRSTKLEDSAMYFCASSGLIAGDTYEQYFGPGTRLTVT.